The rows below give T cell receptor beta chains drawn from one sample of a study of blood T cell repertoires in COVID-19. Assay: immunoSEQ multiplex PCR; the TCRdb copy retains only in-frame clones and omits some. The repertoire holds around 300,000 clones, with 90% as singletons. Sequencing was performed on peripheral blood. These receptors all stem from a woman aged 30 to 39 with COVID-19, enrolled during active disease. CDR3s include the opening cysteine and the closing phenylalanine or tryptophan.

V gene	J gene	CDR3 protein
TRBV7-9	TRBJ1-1	CASSGQTGGSEAFF
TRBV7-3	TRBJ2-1	CASSLDRGSYNEQFF
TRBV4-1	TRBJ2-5	CASSQVDQETQYF
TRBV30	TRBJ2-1	CAWSPGLNNEQFF
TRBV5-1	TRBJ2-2	CASSLSGSNTGELFF
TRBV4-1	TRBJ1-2	CASSQDPGGRNYGYTF
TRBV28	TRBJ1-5	CASSRDSNSNQPQHF
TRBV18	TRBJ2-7	CASSPTFPARGPEQYF
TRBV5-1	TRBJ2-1	CASAPAGTSGRAITYNEQFF
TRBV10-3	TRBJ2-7	CAISELREAYEQYF
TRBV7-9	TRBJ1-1	CASSLPVRQSTEAFF
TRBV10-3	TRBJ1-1	CAITPGQENTEAFF
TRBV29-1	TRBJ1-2	CSVDSQGGYGYTF
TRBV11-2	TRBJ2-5	CASSPLRTTLPGGTQYF
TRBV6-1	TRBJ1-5	CASSEMRSQPQHF
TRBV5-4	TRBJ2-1	CASSFSDEQFF
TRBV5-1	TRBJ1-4	CASSFTGFNEKLFF
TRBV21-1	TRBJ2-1	CASSYTQGNEQFF
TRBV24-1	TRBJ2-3	CATSDPTSGRAEDTQYF
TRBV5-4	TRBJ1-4	CASSLQVNEKLFF
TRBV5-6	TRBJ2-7	CASSLRQGSDEQYF
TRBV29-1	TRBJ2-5	CSVEDHTGQETQYF
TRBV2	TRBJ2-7	CASSDSTGGKNEQYF
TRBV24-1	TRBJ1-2	CATSDYNSGYTF
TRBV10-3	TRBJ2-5	CAIGTGKETQYF
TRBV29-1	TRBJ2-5	CSVVAGLQETQYF
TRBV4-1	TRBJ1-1	CASSQAAGAPMNTEAFF